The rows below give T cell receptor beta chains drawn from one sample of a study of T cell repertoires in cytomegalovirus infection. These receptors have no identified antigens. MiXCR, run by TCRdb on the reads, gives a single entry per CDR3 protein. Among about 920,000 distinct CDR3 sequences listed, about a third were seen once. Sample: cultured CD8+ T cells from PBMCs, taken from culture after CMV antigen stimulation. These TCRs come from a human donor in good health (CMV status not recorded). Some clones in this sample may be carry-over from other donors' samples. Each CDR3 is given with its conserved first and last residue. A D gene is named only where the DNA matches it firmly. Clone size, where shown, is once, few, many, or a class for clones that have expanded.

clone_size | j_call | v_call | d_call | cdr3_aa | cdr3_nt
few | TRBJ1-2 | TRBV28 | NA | CASSDEALGANYGYTF | TGTGCCAGCAGCGACGAAGCTTTGGGAGCTAACTATGGCTACACCTTC
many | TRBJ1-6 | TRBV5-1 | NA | CASSLGGQESPLHF | TGCGCCAGCAGCTTGGGGGGCCAGGAATCACCCCTCCACTTT
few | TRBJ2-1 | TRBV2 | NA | CASFLAGNEQFF | TGTGCCAGCTTCCTAGCTGGAAATGAGCAGTTCTTC
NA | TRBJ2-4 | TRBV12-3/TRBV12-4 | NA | CASSASTKNIQYF | TGTGCCAGCAGTGCCTCAACTAAAAACATTCAGTACTTC
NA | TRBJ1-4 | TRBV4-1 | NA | CASSQANSKNEKLFF | TGCGCCAGCAGCCAAGCTAACAGTAAGAATGAAAAACTGTTTTTT
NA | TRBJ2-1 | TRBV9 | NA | CASSGGFGGIGYNEQFF | TGTGCCAGCAGCGGGGGGTTCGGAGGGATAGGCTACAATGAGCAGTTCTTC
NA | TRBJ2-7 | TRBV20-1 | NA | CSARTGRDQEQYF | TGCAGTGCGAGAACGGGCAGGGATCAAGAGCAGTACTTC
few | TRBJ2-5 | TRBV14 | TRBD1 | CASSPSGTVISQETQYF | TGTGCCAGCAGCCCCTCCGGGACAGTTATATCCCAAGAGACCCAGTACTTC
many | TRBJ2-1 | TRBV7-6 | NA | CASSLNRDEQFF | TGTGCCAGCAGCTTAAACAGGGATGAGCAGTTCTTC
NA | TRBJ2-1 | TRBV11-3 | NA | CASSPVPGPGSYNEQFF | TGTGCCAGCAGCCCCGTTCCGGGACCGGGATCCTACAATGAGCAGTTCTTC
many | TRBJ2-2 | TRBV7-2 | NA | CASTQTHGELFF | TGTGCCAGCACCCAAACCCACGGGGAGCTGTTTTTT
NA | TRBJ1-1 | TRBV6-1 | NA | CASSEAPRVTEAFF | TGTGCCAGCAGTGAAGCGCCCAGGGTCACTGAAGCTTTCTTT
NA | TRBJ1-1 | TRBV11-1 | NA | CASSFPGRPTEAFF | TGTGCCAGCAGCTTCCCCGGGAGACCCACTGAAGCTTTCTTT
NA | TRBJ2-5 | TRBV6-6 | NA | CASSPLGPETQYF | TGTGCCAGCAGTCCCCTGGGACCTGAGACCCAGTACTTC
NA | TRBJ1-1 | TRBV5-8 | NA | CASSLRPGVHTMNTEAFF | TGTGCCAGTAGCTTAAGGCCGGGGGTTCATACAATGAACACTGAAGCTTTCTTT
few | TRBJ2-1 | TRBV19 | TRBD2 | CASSVFAGGSYNEQFF | TGTGCCAGTAGTGTTTTTGCGGGGGGCTCCTACAATGAGCAGTTCTTC
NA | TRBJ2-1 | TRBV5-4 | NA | CASSFLAGVMDEQFF | TGTGCCAGCAGCTTTCTTGCCGGGGTTATGGATGAGCAGTTCTTC
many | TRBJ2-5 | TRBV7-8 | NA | CASSLVGYRGQETQYF | TGTGCCAGCAGCTTAGTGGGGTACCGGGGACAAGAGACCCAGTACTTC
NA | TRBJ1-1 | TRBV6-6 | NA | CASSGKGNTEAFF | TGTGCCAGCAGTGGAAAGGGGAACACTGAAGCTTTCTTT